The next 19 T cell receptor beta chains were all read from a single sample in a study of human T cells and chemical hapten exposure. TCRdb used MiXCR to reprocess the RACE reads, holding one entry per CDR3 protein. Of a few hundred thousand distinct CDR3 sequences in the sample, roughly 7.7% were seen once. Time point of the sample: pre-sensitization, week 0. Treatment in this sample: therapeutic diphenylcyclopropenone sensitization with weekly scalp DPC. The specimen comprised whole blood, sampled in connection with sensitization to the hapten diphenylcyclopropenone (DPC). Receptors originate from a young man with alopecia areata. Some clones in this sample may be carry-over from other donors' samples.

This clonotype was counted between two and nine times. The CDR3 nucleotides are TGTGCCAGCAGCACCTACTTGGGCGAGCAGTACTTC. Translated, it gives CASSTYLGEQYF. V usage is TRBV7-3 and J usage is TRBJ2-7, with D hard to call. V was shortened by 5 bases and J by 6 bases, with 11 bases between the two germline ends. Germline-derived CDR1 and CDR2 are SGHTA and FQGTGA. The CDR3 runs to 12 residues.

The sample holds a few counts of this clonotype. This chain uses TRBV9 with TRBJ2-3; TRBD2 matches at 9 bases. V was pared by 0 bases and J by 4 bases, with 6 bases of the junction left unmatched. CDR3 length: 16 amino acids. CDR1 is SGDLS and CDR2 is YYNGEE in the germline V gene. CDR3 protein: CASSVDGGGASDTQYF. CDR3 nucleotide sequence: TGTGCCAGCAGCGTAGATGGCGGGGGGGCATCAGATACGCAGTATTTT.

Only a few counts were recorded for this clonotype. The V gene is TRBV7-8, the J gene TRBJ1-4; D is unclear. The CDR3 is made up of 15 amino acids. Trimming took off 5 bases at V and 3 bases at J, with 13 bases between the two ends. The germline V gene encodes CDR1 SGHVS and CDR2 FQNEAQ. Here the CDR3 DNA reads TGTGCCAGCAGCGTTGGTGGGGAACCTAATGAAAAACTGTTTTTT. This sequence encodes CASSVGGEPNEKLFF.

This clonotype showed up many times. The genes are TRBV6-2 or TRBV6-3 and TRBJ2-3, with 9 bases aligning to TRBD2. The V and J ends lost 4 bases and 0 bases, in that order; junction bases with no gene match: 8. Germline lookup yields CDR1 MNHEY and CDR2 SVGEGT. CDR3 length equals 17 residues. This CDR3 is CASSFHLAGTSTDTQYF. For the CDR3, the DNA is TGTGCCAGCAGTTTTCATCTAGCGGGGACCAGCACAGATACGCAGTATTTT.

The CDR3 sequence: CSADASTSGNTDTQYF. In nucleotides, the CDR3 is TGCAGTGCTGACGCCTCCACGAGCGGCAACACAGATACGCAGTATTTT. V usage is TRBV20-1 and J usage is TRBJ2-3; tentative D call: TRBD2 (5 bases). CDR1 and CDR2 from the germline V gene are DFQATT and SNEGSKA (reference sequence). CDR3 length: 16 amino acids. The V and J ends lost 5 bases and 2 bases respectively, with 20 bases between them.

This clonotype was detected only a few times. This chain connects TRBV9 to TRBJ1-5; D is possibly TRBD1 (6 bases). With 0 bases removed from V and 6 bases from J, the gap between germline ends came to 13 bases. The germline gives CDR1 SGDLS, CDR2 YYNGEE. This CDR3 contains 15 residues. CDR3 region: CASSVGSGGGQPQHF. The CDR3 DNA reads TGTGCCAGCAGCGTAGGGTCGGGGGGCGGTCAGCCCCAGCATTTT. The variable domain in full, completed from reference TRBV9 and TRBJ1-5, reads DSGVTQTPKHLITATGQRVTLRCSPRSGDLSVYWYQQSLDQGLQFLIQYYNGEERAKGNILERFSAQQFPDLHSELNLSSLELGDSALYFCASSVGSGGGQPQHFGDGTRLSIL.

The chain couples TRBV6-4 to TRBJ1-1, with TRBD1 as a possible D gene (5 bases). V was pared by 10 bases and J by 5 bases, with 23 bases between. This CDR3 is built from 15 residues. Germline values: CDR1 MRHNA, CDR2 SNTAGT. The CDR3 DNA reads TGTGCCACCAGACGGGAGGAAGGGGCGCGGACTGAAGCTTTCTTT. It is translated as CATRREEGARTEAFF.

The genes are TRBV13 and TRBJ1-1; D gene unclear. Between the trimmed V and J ends, which lost 5 bases and 6 bases, there was a span of 10 bases. This CDR3 has 12 amino acids. The V gene's germline CDR1 is PRHDT and CDR2 FYEKMQ (reference sequence). CDR3 protein: CASSHKLAEAFF. The CDR3 DNA sequence: TGTGCCAGCAGCCACAAGTTAGCTGAAGCTTTCTTT. The full variable domain, in which reference TRBV13 and TRBJ1-1 provide the parts outside the CDR3, is AAGVIQSPRHLIKEKRETATLKCYPIPRHDTVYWYQQGPGQDPQFLISFYEKMQSDKGSIPDRFSAQQFSDYHSELNMSSLELGDSALYFCASSHKLAEAFFGQGTRLTVV.

J is TRBJ2-4 and V is TRBV6-2 or TRBV6-3; a possible D gene is TRBD2 (6 bases). Trimming shortened V by 2 bases and J by 3 bases, and 17 bases separated the two germline ends. Germline CDR1 is MNHEY and CDR2 is SVGEGT. This CDR3 region has 17 residues. CDR3 DNA sequence: TGTGCCAGCAGTTACCCATGGGGGGAAGCGGACAAAAACATTCAGTACTTC. It is translated as CASSYPWGEADKNIQYF.

This clonotype was recorded a few times. The chain carries TRBV12-3 or TRBV12-4 and TRBJ2-1; D remains ambiguous. The CDR3 extends over 13 amino acids. The V end lost 3 bases, the J end lost 8 bases, and 11 bases lay between the germline ends. CDR3 region: CASSFLISDEQFF. CDR3 nucleotides: TGTGCCAGCAGTTTTCTCATAAGCGATGAGCAGTTCTTC.

This clonotype was picked up one time. The rearrangement joins TRBV6-6 to TRBJ1-1; D is unclear. Germline V gene data show CDR1 as MNHNY and CDR2 as SVGAGI (reference sequence). Trimming removed 2 bases at V and 5 bases at J, with 12 bases between. The CDR3 has 14 amino acids. DNA for the CDR3: TGTGCCAGCAGTTACGACGGTGCCGAGACTGAAGCTTTCTTT. Its protein product is CASSYDGAETEAFF.

This clonotype was recorded many times. The chain uses TRBV7-9 and TRBJ2-7; TRBD1 is a possible D gene (6 bases). The CDR3 loop spans 16 amino acids. Trimming took off 2 bases at V and 5 bases at J, with 19 bases between the two ends. Germline loops: CDR1 SEHNR, CDR2 FQNEAQ (reference sequence). CDR3 in amino acids: CASSLTGHPRYNEQYV. The CDR3 region has the DNA TGTGCCAGCAGCTTAACGGGACACCCAAGGTACAACGAGCAGTACGTC.

This clonotype was detected only once. This chain joins TRBV15 and TRBJ2-6, with TRBD1 identical over 9 bases. The germline V gene encodes CDR1 LNHNV and CDR2 YYDKDF (reference sequence). The CDR3 contains 19 residues. Trimming cost V 2 bases and J 4 bases; bases outside gene matches: 12. CDR3 loop: CATSRPAGTGFSGANVLTF. DNA of the CDR3: TGTGCCACCAGCAGACCTGCCGGGACAGGGTTCTCCGGGGCCAACGTCCTGACTTTC.

This clonotype was counted at least ten times. The rearrangement links TRBV6-2 or TRBV6-3 to TRBJ1-5; tentative D call: TRBD1 (6 bases). Trimming pared 6 bases from V and 2 bases from J, leaving 17 bases between. Germline CDR1 reads MNHEY; CDR2 reads SVGEGT. CDR3 length: 16 amino acids. CDR3 nucleotide sequence: TGTGCCAGCAGACCCTCGACGGGGGGCCGCAATCAGCCCCAGCATTTT. It yields the protein CASRPSTGGRNQPQHF.

The gene calls are TRBV5-6 and TRBJ1-5; D is undetermined. V was clipped by 3 bases and J by 3 bases, with 19 bases between them. Germline CDR1 and CDR2: SGHDT and YYEEEE. The CDR3 is 17 residues long. The CDR3 spells CASSSDGDPYTNQPQHF. The CDR3 DNA is TGTGCCAGCAGCTCGGACGGGGATCCGTATACCAATCAGCCCCAGCATTTT.

The rearrangement uses TRBV5-4 and TRBJ2-5; D might be TRBD2 (5 bases). CDR3 length equals 15 residues. Trimming shortened V by 7 bases and J by 0 bases, and 16 bases separated the two germline ends. Germline CDR1 reads SGHNT; CDR2 reads YYREEE (reference sequence). This CDR3 reads CASSFGRGNQETQYF. The DNA of the CDR3 is TGTGCCAGCTCTTTCGGAAGAGGGAACCAAGAGACCCAGTACTTC.

This chain joins TRBV5-1 and TRBJ1-6, with D unresolved. CDR3 length equals 15 residues. CDR1 is SGHRS and CDR2 is YFSETQ in the germline V gene. The V end lost 5 bases, the J end lost 0 bases, and 9 bases lay between the germline ends. The CDR3 loop reads CASREPSSYNSPLHF. CDR3 sequence (DNA): TGCGCCAGCAGAGAGCCGAGCTCCTATAATTCACCCCTCCACTTT.

This chain links TRBV15 with TRBJ2-3; D uncertain. The CDR3 contains 16 residues. Germline-derived CDR1 and CDR2 are LNHNV and YYDKDF (reference sequence). The ends were cut back, 5 bases at V and 2 bases at J, with 17 bases in the middle. CDR3 amino acids: CATSARQSFLTDTQYF. In DNA form, the CDR3 reads TGTGCCACCAGCGCTAGACAAAGCTTTCTCACAGATACGCAGTATTTT. The whole variable domain, filled in from reference TRBV15 and TRBJ2-3, reads DAMVIQNPRYQVTQFGKPVTLSCSQTLNHNVMYWYQQKSSQAPKLLFHYYDKDFNNEADTPDNFQSRRPNTSFCFLDIRSPGLGDTAMYLCATSARQSFLTDTQYFGPGTRLTVL.

This clonotype has ten or more counts. The J gene is TRBJ1-3, the V gene TRBV5-8, with D tentatively TRBD1 (5 bases). Trimming pared 4 bases from V and 0 bases from J, leaving 11 bases between. Germline lookup yields CDR1 SGHTS and CDR2 YDEGEE. This CDR3 is built from 15 residues. This CDR3 reads CASSRRGDSGNTIYF. In DNA, the CDR3 is TGTGCCAGCAGCCGTCGGGGGGACTCTGGAAACACCATATATTTT.